This T cell receptor beta chain was identified in a study of blood T cells in healthy people across ages (dated by TCRdb to the mid-2010s). About the full investigation: In model experiments, template switching captured about one uniquely barcoded TCR beta cDNA molecule for every two T cells. Using the same blood draw, the study looked at two additional independent replicas of 1 million unique cDNA reads for two donors, one aged 18 to 30 and the other aged 80 or older. Using deep sequencing normalized with unique cDNA molecular identifiers, the study measured how TCR beta repertoire diversity changes with age. To avoid experimental bias, donors of different ages were spread randomly across the sequencing lanes. Donors were grouped into four age groups: young (average roughly 15 years), middle-aged (about 40), aged (62) and long-lived (over 80). Results and caveats for the whole study, not just this receptor: Donor CMV infection status was unknown, potentially confounding age-related changes in expanded clonotypes. Conclusive comparison of naive and antigen-experienced compartments was prevented by the profiling of bulk unsorted PBMCs. As age increased, observed TCR beta diversity per million T cells dropped in a roughly linear way, and a significant reduction was already evident by age 40. The percentage of naive T cells measured by flow cytometry correlated strongly with observed TCR beta diversity. Estimates of total diversity from one million sequenced T cells were regarded as lower bounds and underestimates. Compared with the aged group, the long-lived group had more naive CD4+ T cells, fewer expanded clones and increased TCR diversity, a pattern suggesting age selection.

The method behind the library was 5' RACE. Sequencing was carried out with an Illumina HiSeq 2500. A second PCR of about 6 to 12 cycles was run with a J-beta primer mix and a sample-barcoded 5' primer. A unique molecular identifier was introduced onto each TCR beta cDNA molecule by a template-switch 5' adaptor carrying 12 random nucleotides. Each sample yielded at least 2.5 million CDR3-containing paired-end reads. First-strand cDNA was synthesized from all RNA with the Mint cDNA synthesis kit, primed by a TRBC-specific oligonucleotide. Following uracil-DNA glycosylase treatment, a first 18-cycle PCR with universal primers M1SS and BC2_uni_R was performed on all cDNA. In the authors' own workflow: Normalization of each sample was performed by random selection of 1 million high-quality reads, each carrying a distinct molecular identifier. Reads with shared molecular identifiers were discarded instead of being binned into consensus sequences. CDR3 identification, clonotype clustering and error correction used MiTCR with a Q25 quality threshold and the strictest error-elimination algorithm. Lower-bound total TCR beta diversity was estimated with a nonparametric unseen species model using Euler transformation. TCRdb reran the public reads through fastp at Q25 and MiXCR, keeping productive beta chains. Records with the same CDR3 protein are collapsed into one entry carrying the most frequent genes and DNA. The V and J calls reflect TCRdb's pipeline rather than the authors' work. The sample has 2 million or so distinct CDR3 sequences on record, 49% of them singletons. The top ten clones comprise over 2% of the sample.

CDR1 and CDR2 (SQVTM, ANQGSEA) derive from the germline V gene. From the cysteine through the phenylalanine, the CDR3 covers 15 amino acids. The DNA shown is the 45-base CDR3, in frame from base 1. The trim is 6 bases for V and 0 bases for J, with a gap of 17 bases between the germline ends. As to this clonotype: What this receptor recognizes is not known. No base-level quality is on record; no much larger clone is a single base apart.

Donors were 39 systemically healthy Caucasian individuals from Russia aged roughly 6 to 100 years. Each donor gave about 10 milliliters of peripheral blood, drawn into EDTA-treated Vacutainer tubes. Ficoll-Paque density-gradient centrifugation was used to isolate PBMCs, with at least 6.5 million per sample. Trizol reagent was used to extract total RNA from the PBMCs, yielding at least 6 micrograms per sample. For every donor, an aliquot of PBMCs went through flow cytometry to measure the percentages of naive CD45RAhigh/CD27high T cells. The TCR originated in a woman aged 35 to 49 in good health. Input material: blood. This chain is built from TRBV29-1 and TRBJ2-5, with TRBD1 perhaps the D gene, on 6 matching bases. The nucleotide sequence is TGCAGCGTGGATCGGGACACTCTCCACCAAGAGACCCAGTACTTC. Its protein is CSVDRDTLHQETQYF.